One sample yielded the 12 T cell receptor beta chains listed below, sequenced in a study of shared T cell receptors in the human thymus. Profiled with immunoSEQ multiplex PCR; TCRdb holds only in-frame clones, not every one. The table shows over 65,000 clones, with more than 90% occurring only once. Sequenced: thymocytes. Receptor source: a human donor.

This chain connects TRBV21-1 to TRBJ1-2; TRBD1 is the table's D call and was not checked against the DNA. TRBV21-1 is a pseudogene segment. The CDR3 is 13 amino acids. This chain's CDR3 is CASNTTGNYGYTF. The CDR3 DNA is TGTGCCAGCAATACGACAGGGAACTATGGCTACACCTTC.

The chain recombines TRBV28 with TRBJ1-3, with 7 nucleotides matching TRBD1. The CDR3 runs 23 residues. Germline lookup yields CDR1 MDHEN and CDR2 SYDVKM. V gave up 3 bases and J gave up 0 bases; unmatched junction bases: 26. The CDR3: CASSFPIYPRAGGAPGSGNTIYF. The CDR3 DNA is TGTGCCAGCAGTTTTCCTATCTACCCCAGGGCAGGGGGAGCTCCTGGCTCTGGAAACACCATATATTTT.

V and J are TRBV7-8 and TRBJ2-7, with TRBD1 identical over 7 bases. Germline V gene data show CDR1 as SGHVS and CDR2 as FQNEAQ. The ends lost 4 bases at V and 3 bases at J; junction bases unmatched: 6. There are 14 residues in the CDR3. The CDR3 nucleotides are TGTGCCAGCAGCTCCGGGACAGTGAACTACGAGCAGTACTTC. Protein: CASSSGTVNYEQYF.

The genes are TRBV18 and TRBJ1-1, with D possibly TRBD1 on 6 matching bases. Germline-derived CDR1 and CDR2 are KGHSH and LQKENI. The ends were cut back, 5 bases at V and 4 bases at J, with 23 bases in the middle. CDR3 length equals 17 residues. The CDR3 nucleotides are TGTGCCAGCTCAAAGCTGGACAGACACCCAGCGGGCACTGAAGCTTTCTTT. Amino acids: CASSKLDRHPAGTEAFF.

Here the CDR3 reads CASSQGLAGAPGETQYF. In DNA, the CDR3 is TGCGCCAGCAGCCAAGGACTAGCGGGGGCCCCGGGAGAGACCCAGTACTTC. The J gene is TRBJ2-5, the V gene TRBV4-3; 12 bases fit TRBD2. The CDR3 length is 17 residues. J gave up 4 bases and V 1 base, and 7 bases lay outside the gene matches. Germline loops: CDR1 LGHNA, CDR2 YSLEER.

This chain uses TRBV28 with TRBJ2-2, with 7 bases lining up with TRBD1. Germline V gene lookup returns CDR1 MDHEN and CDR2 SYDVKM. There are 19 residues in the CDR3. The ends lost 5 bases at V and 0 bases at J; junction bases unmatched: 15. As DNA, the CDR3 is TGTGCCAGCAGTCTACAGGGGTCCAAGTTTAAGGCGAACACCGGGGAGCTGTTTTTT. Protein: CASSLQGSKFKANTGELFF.

The chain employs TRBV28 and TRBJ1-2; D is ambiguous. Trimming left V 1 base short and J 3 bases short, with 12 bases between. This CDR3 comprises 15 residues. CDR1 and CDR2 from the germline V gene are MDHEN and SYDVKM. CDR3 sequence: CASSLSGRRDYGYTF. CDR3 coding DNA: TGTGCCAGCAGTTTATCTGGTCGGCGGGACTATGGCTACACCTTC.

This clone has just one count. Germline is not matched at one junction end, which may reflect a read error. The chain recombines TRBV18 with TRBJ1-2; possible D gene TRBD1, 5 bases. Germline V lookup: CDR1 KGHSH, CDR2 LQKENI. The CDR3 is 16 residues long. CDR3 coding DNA: TGTGCCAGCTCACCAGACCCGCACACCGGTGCTCCCGGGACGGCCTTC. Its translation is CASSPDPHTGAPGTAF.

J is TRBJ2-1 and V is TRBV29-1; TRBD2 is a possible D gene (6 bases). The V gene lost 3 bases and the J gene lost 0 bases, with 12 bases spanning the gap. The germline CDR1 and CDR2 sequences are SQVTM and ANQGSEA. The CDR3 covers 15 residues. The DNA of the CDR3 is TGCAGCGTTGATTTGCCCGGGAGCTCCTACAATGAGCAGTTCTTC. Residues: CSVDLPGSSYNEQFF.

The chain recombines TRBV5-1 with TRBJ1-1; 7 bases match TRBD1. V shed 0 bases, J shed 1 base, and the junction held 12 bases outside the gene matches. Germline CDR1 reads SGHRS; CDR2 reads YFSETQ. The CDR3 extends over 18 amino acids. The CDR3 sequence: CASSLDLPGGASNTEAFF. As DNA, the CDR3 is TGCGCCAGCAGCTTGGATTTACCAGGGGGAGCGTCGAACACTGAAGCTTTCTTT. Filled out from reference TRBV5-1 and TRBJ1-1, the complete variable domain reads KAGVTQTPRYLIKTRGQQVTLSCSPISGHRSVSWYQQTPGQGLQFLFEYFSETQRNKGNFPGRFSGRQFSNSRSEMNVSTLELGDSALYLCASSLDLPGGASNTEAFFGQGTRLTVV.

The chain couples TRBV27 to TRBJ1-1; D is possibly TRBD1 (6 bases). The CDR3 covers 13 residues. The V gene's germline CDR1 is MNHEY and CDR2 SMNVEV (reference sequence). Between the trimmed V and J ends, which lost 5 bases and 3 bases, there was a span of 10 bases. The CDR3 region is CASSRGGDTEAFF. The DNA of the CDR3 is TGTGCCAGCAGTAGGGGGGGAGACACTGAAGCTTTCTTT.

The genes are TRBV18 and TRBJ2-3; no clear D. The ends were cut back, 3 bases at V and 3 bases at J, with 13 bases in the middle. The CDR3 has 15 amino acids. CDR1 is KGHSH and CDR2 is LQKENI in the germline V gene. The CDR3 sequence is CASSPPIERTDTQYF. Here the CDR3 DNA reads TGTGCCAGCTCACCCCCCATCGAAAGGACAGATACGCAGTATTTT.